A selection of T cell receptor beta chains follows, all from one sample in a study of early T cells in non-severe SARS-CoV-2 infection. TCRdb ran MiXCR on the 5' RACE reads and lists one entry per CDR3 protein. Seen here are about 35,000 distinct CDR3 sequences, roughly 5.4% observed once, and the top ten hold 6%. This sample comprised whole blood, obtained at baseline. The receptors here all came from an adult who was a healthcare worker with PCR-confirmed SARS-CoV-2 infection or an uninfected control (not recorded which). Both conserved end residues are part of each CDR3. The order of the fields is D gene, V gene, CDR3 length, clone size, J gene, CDR3 protein, CDR3 DNA. The D gene is left open where the match is weak. Some rows mark clone size as missing; the rest say once, few, many or name a class of expanded clone.

-	TRBV28	11	medium-sized	TRBJ2-7	CASSSRDGQYF	TGTGCCAGCAGTTCACGGGACGGGCAGTACTTC
-	TRBV19	12	many	TRBJ1-5	CASSISNQPQHF	TGTGCCAGTAGTATCAGTAATCAGCCCCAGCATTTT
-	TRBV5-1	12	many	TRBJ2-1	CASSEGGSEQFF	TGCGCCAGCAGCGAGGGAGGTAGTGAGCAGTTCTTC
-	TRBV18	14	few	TRBJ1-1	CASSPPGRPNEAFF	TGTGCCAGCTCACCGCCTGGCAGACCTAATGAAGCTTTCTTT
-	TRBV6-1	14	many	TRBJ1-3	CASKSGISGNTIYF	TGTGCCAGCAAATCAGGGATTTCTGGAAACACCATATATTTT
-	TRBV28	15	many	TRBJ2-5	CASSSGIAVQETQYF	TGTGCCAGCAGTTCAGGGATAGCGGTCCAAGAGACCCAGTACTTC
-	TRBV12-5	14	many	TRBJ1-1	CASGAWGPTPEAFF	TGTGCTAGTGGTGCGTGGGGCCCAACCCCTGAAGCTTTCTTT
-	TRBV5-1	15	many	TRBJ2-5	CASSLIGRTQETQYF	TGCGCCAGCAGCTTGATTGGGAGAACCCAAGAGACCCAGTACTTC
TRBD1	TRBV19	14	many	TRBJ2-7	CASAYNRGSYEQYF	TGTGCCAGTGCCTACAACAGGGGGAGTTACGAGCAGTACTTC
TRBD1	TRBV18	16	many	TRBJ2-5	CASSPRTGQGEETQYF	TGTGCCAGCTCACCACGAACGGGACAGGGGGAAGAGACCCAGTACTTC
-	TRBV30	11	many	TRBJ1-1	CAWSPRTEAFF	TGTGCCTGGAGTCCGCGCACTGAAGCTTTCTTT
-	TRBV12-3/TRBV12-4	11	many	TRBJ2-7	CASSLNYEQYF	TGTGCCAGCAGTTTAAACTACGAGCAGTACTTC
TRBD1	TRBV6-5	16	-	TRBJ1-3	CASSPTGSIPGNTIYF	TGTGCCAGCAGTCCGACAGGGAGTATTCCGGGAAACACCATATATTTT
TRBD2	TRBV19	15	few	TRBJ2-1	CASQGLAGPYNEQFF	TGTGCCAGTCAAGGACTAGCGGGGCCCTACAATGAGCAGTTCTTC
-	TRBV7-2	16	many	TRBJ1-4	CASSPGPRRSNEKLFF	TGTGCCAGCAGCCCGGGACCGAGACGATCAAATGAAAAACTGTTTTTT
-	TRBV18	13	few	TRBJ2-5	CASSPAPFSSQYF	TGTGCCAGCTCACCAGCGCCTTTTTCATCCCAGTACTTC
TRBD1	TRBV4-1	17	many	TRBJ2-1	CASSHLFRDRSDNEQFF	TGCGCCAGCAGCCACCTATTCCGGGACAGGAGTGACAATGAGCAGTTCTTC
-	TRBV7-9	16	-	TRBJ1-2	CASSLGRAEPNYGYTF	TGTGCCAGCAGCTTAGGTCGTGCAGAGCCTAACTATGGCTACACCTTC
TRBD2	TRBV7-2	14	many	TRBJ2-1	CASSPLAGGREQFF	TGTGCCAGCAGTCCCCTAGCGGGAGGCCGGGAGCAGTTCTTC
-	TRBV20-1	13	-	TRBJ2-5	CSARPPPAETQYF	TGCAGTGCTAGACCCCCTCCGGCAGAGACCCAGTACTTC
-	TRBV5-4	14	-	TRBJ2-5	CASSSTGIQETQYF	TGTGCCAGCAGCTCGACAGGCATCCAAGAGACCCAGTACTTC
-	TRBV2	10	many	TRBJ2-7	CASRVYEQYF	TGTGCCAGCAGGGTTTACGAGCAGTACTTC
-	TRBV7-9	14	many	TRBJ1-2	CASSLAGSSYGYTF	TGTGCCAGCAGCTTAGCAGGCTCCAGCTATGGCTACACCTTC
-	TRBV7-9	14	many	TRBJ2-7	CASSSSQGETEQYF	TGTGCCAGCAGCTCCTCACAGGGAGAGACAGAGCAGTACTTC
TRBD2	TRBV7-2	13	many	TRBJ2-7	CASSLTSGIEQYF	TGTGCCAGCAGCTTAACTAGCGGGATCGAGCAGTACTTC
TRBD1	TRBV3-1	15	-	TRBJ1-2	CASSQRSGTGNGYTF	TGTGCCAGCAGCCAGAGATCCGGGACAGGGAACGGCTACACCTTC
-	TRBV9	14	many	TRBJ2-3	CASSEGLRTDTQYF	TGTGCCAGCAGCGAGGGCCTCAGGACAGATACGCAGTATTTT
-	TRBV9	11	few	TRBJ2-5	CASSVDETQYF	TGTGCCAGCAGCGTAGATGAGACCCAGTACTTC
-	TRBV7-6	15	many	TRBJ2-1	CASRSGVSSYNEQFF	TGTGCCAGCAGGTCGGGGGTGAGCTCCTACAATGAGCAGTTCTTC
TRBD1	TRBV12-5	15	medium-sized	TRBJ2-3	CASGRTGQGTDTQYF	TGTGCTAGTGGTCGAACGGGACAGGGGACAGATACGCAGTATTTT
TRBD2	TRBV19	14	few	TRBJ2-2	CASSGRFDTGELFF	TGTGCCAGTAGCGGGAGGTTCGACACCGGGGAGCTGTTTTTT
TRBD2	TRBV7-8	17	many	TRBJ2-2	CASSKEGTSSVGGELFF	TGTGCCAGCAGCAAAGAAGGGACTAGCTCGGTTGGCGGGGAGCTGTTTTTT
TRBD1	TRBV7-9	16	-	TRBJ1-5	CASSLGPGQANQPQHF	TGTGCCAGCAGCTTAGGACCCGGACAGGCCAATCAGCCCCAGCATTTT
TRBD1	TRBV28	14	many	TRBJ1-2	CASSLSTGIGGYTF	TGTGCCAGCAGCCTCTCGACAGGGATTGGCGGCTACACCTTC
-	TRBV18	14	many	TRBJ2-3	CASSPPGGTDTQYF	TGTGCCAGCTCACCACCGGGCGGCACAGATACGCAGTATTTT
TRBD2	TRBV29-1	17	many	TRBJ2-6	CSARMIAGVSGANVLTF	TGCAGCGCACGGATGATAGCGGGGGTCTCTGGGGCCAACGTCCTGACTTTC
-	TRBV6-5	14	-	TRBJ2-5	CATAYREYQETQYF	TGTGCCACCGCGTACAGGGAGTACCAAGAGACCCAGTACTTC
-	TRBV20-1	13	many	TRBJ1-5	CSASYGSNQPQHF	TGCAGTGCTAGCTACGGTAGCAATCAGCCCCAGCATTTT
-	TRBV5-1	15	many	TRBJ2-2	CASSLRQEHTGELFF	TGCGCCAGCAGCCTACGACAGGAGCACACCGGGGAGCTGTTTTTT
-	TRBV7-8	14	-	TRBJ1-1	CASSLRNPVAEAFF	TGTGCCAGCAGCTTGCGAAACCCGGTGGCTGAAGCTTTCTTT
TRBD2	TRBV7-9	17	-	TRBJ2-1	CASSPGLAGPRYNEQFF	TGTGCCAGCAGCCCCGGACTAGCGGGACCTCGCTACAATGAGCAGTTCTTC
-	TRBV27	16	many	TRBJ2-1	CASSLSRGPWYNEQFF	TGTGCCAGCAGTTTATCGCGGGGTCCTTGGTACAATGAGCAGTTCTTC
-	TRBV19	13	many	TRBJ1-2	CASSLSGATGYTF	TGTGCCAGTAGTTTATCAGGGGCGACGGGCTACACCTTC
TRBD1	TRBV28	19	many	TRBJ2-7	CASSLPGQGYSHTAYEQYF	TGTGCCAGCAGCTTACCGGGACAGGGGTATAGCCATACCGCCTACGAGCAGTACTTC
-	TRBV5-6	14	medium-sized	TRBJ2-1	CASSLGDLRYEQFF	TGTGCCAGCAGCTTGGGGGACCTGAGGTATGAGCAGTTCTTC
-	TRBV20-1	13	medium-sized	TRBJ1-5	CSAGGKGHQPQHF	TGCAGTGCTGGGGGGAAGGGCCATCAGCCCCAGCATTTT
TRBD2	TRBV30	15	many	TRBJ2-1	CAWNPRRESYNEQFF	TGTGCCTGGAACCCCCGGCGGGAGAGCTACAATGAGCAGTTCTTC
-	TRBV18	14	many	TRBJ2-7	CASSPRGQLYEQYF	TGTGCCAGCTCACCCAGGGGTCAGTTGTACGAGCAGTACTTC
-	TRBV29-1	12	few	TRBJ2-5	CSVGYGQETQYF	TGCAGCGTTGGGTACGGACAAGAGACCCAGTACTTC
TRBD2	TRBV11-1	14	many	TRBJ2-7	CASSERLAAYEQYF	TGTGCCAGCAGCGAACGACTAGCGGCTTACGAGCAGTACTTC